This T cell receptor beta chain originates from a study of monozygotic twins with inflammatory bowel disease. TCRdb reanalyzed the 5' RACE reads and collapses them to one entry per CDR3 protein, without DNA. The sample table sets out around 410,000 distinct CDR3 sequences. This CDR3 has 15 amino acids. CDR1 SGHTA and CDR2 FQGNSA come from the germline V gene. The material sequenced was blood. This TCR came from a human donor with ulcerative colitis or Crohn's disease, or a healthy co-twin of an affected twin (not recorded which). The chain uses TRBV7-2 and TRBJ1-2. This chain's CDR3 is CASSLGVVANYGYNF.